These T cell receptor beta chains were read from a single sample in a study of blood T cell repertoires in COVID-19. Sequencing was performed with immunoSEQ multiplex PCR; in TCRdb, only in-frame clones are kept and a portion is missing. This table has some 140,000 clones, over 70% appearing once. The sequencing sample was made of peripheral blood. The receptors come from an elderly man with acute or convalescent COVID-19. Both conserved end residues are part of each CDR3. D genes are given only for firm matches. Only some rows state a clone size, as once, few, many or a class for expanded clones.

CDR3: CATSDSGLSHNEQFF
DNA: TGTGCCACCAGTGATTCAGGACTTAGCCACAATGAGCAGTTCTTC
size: .
J: TRBJ2-1
V: TRBV24-1
D: .

CDR3: CASSHATSGGPIYQETQYF
DNA: TGTGCCAGCAGCCACGCCACTAGCGGGGGGCCAATTTACCAAGAGACCCAGTACTTC
size: .
J: TRBJ2-5
V: TRBV6-4
D: TRBD2

CDR3: CASSLLAGESTDTQYF
DNA: TGTGCCAGCAGCTTACTAGCGGGTGAAAGCACAGATACGCAGTATTTT
size: few
J: TRBJ2-3
V: TRBV7-6
D: TRBD2

CDR3: CASSPPGGKDTQYF
DNA: TGTGCCAGCTCACCACCAGGGGGCAAAGATACGCAGTATTTT
size: .
J: TRBJ2-3
V: TRBV18
D: TRBD1

CDR3: CASTKGTGLLGNTGELFF
DNA: TGCGCCAGCACAAAAGGGACAGGTCTATTAGGGAACACCGGGGAGCTGTTTTTT
size: .
J: TRBJ2-2
V: TRBV4-1
D: TRBD1

CDR3: CASTATYAGNTIYF
DNA: TGTGCCAGCACCGCCACATATGCTGGAAACACCATATATTTT
size: .
J: TRBJ1-3
V: TRBV11-2
D: .

CDR3: CASVPGTKNTGELFF
DNA: TGTGCCAGTGTACCGGGGACAAAGAACACCGGGGAGCTGTTTTTT
size: .
J: TRBJ2-2
V: TRBV6-5
D: .

CDR3: CAISESSGGREQYF
DNA: TGTGCCATCAGTGAGTCATCGGGGGGGCGCGAGCAGTACTTC
size: .
J: TRBJ2-7
V: TRBV10-3
D: TRBD2

CDR3: CASSRLQGGKTNTGELFF
DNA: TGTGCCAGCAGCCGACTACAGGGTGGGAAAACAAACACCGGGGAGCTGTTTTTT
size: .
J: TRBJ2-2
V: TRBV14
D: .

CDR3: CASSRGGRGGTQYF
DNA: TGTGCCAGCAGCCGCGGGGGCAGGGGAGGGACCCAGTACTTC
size: .
J: TRBJ2-5
V: TRBV6-5
D: .

CDR3: CASSSLTGTSGDTQYF
DNA: TGTGCCAGCAGCTCCTTGACCGGGACTAGCGGGGATACGCAGTATTTT
size: .
J: TRBJ2-3
V: TRBV9
D: TRBD2

CDR3: CASSSQRGYGYTF
DNA: TGTGCCAGCAGCTCCCAAAGGGGCTATGGCTACACCTTC
size: .
J: TRBJ1-2
V: TRBV13
D: .

CDR3: CASSPPQGQSYEQYF
DNA: TGTGCCAGCTCACCACCGCAGGGACAATCCTACGAGCAGTACTTC
size: .
J: TRBJ2-7
V: TRBV18
D: .

CDR3: CASSTGQRGGETQYF
DNA: TGTGCCAGTAGTACGGGACAGCGTGGGGGGGAGACCCAGTACTTC
size: .
J: TRBJ2-5
V: TRBV19
D: .

CDR3: CASSLQGNQAQHF
DNA: TGTGCCAGCAGCTTACAGGGAAACCAAGCCCAGCATTTT
size: .
J: TRBJ1-5
V: TRBV7-2
D: .

CDR3: CASSEKGGDEQFF
DNA: TGCGCCAGCAGCGAAAAAGGGGGGGATGAGCAGTTCTTC
size: .
J: TRBJ2-1
V: TRBV5-1
D: .